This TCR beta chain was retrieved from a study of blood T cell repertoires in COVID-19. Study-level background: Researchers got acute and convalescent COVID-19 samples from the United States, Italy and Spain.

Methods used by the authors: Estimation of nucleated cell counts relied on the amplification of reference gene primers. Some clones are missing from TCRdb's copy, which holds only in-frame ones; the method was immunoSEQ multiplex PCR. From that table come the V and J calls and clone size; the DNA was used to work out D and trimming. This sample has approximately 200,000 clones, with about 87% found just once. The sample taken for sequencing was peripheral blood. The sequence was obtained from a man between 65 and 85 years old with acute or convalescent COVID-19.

As DNA, the CDR3 is TGTGCCAGCAGTTCTTACGGGGAGCTGTTTTTT. It is translated as CASSSYGELFF. The genes are TRBV5-4 and TRBJ2-2; D not resolved. The CDR3 is 11 amino acids. In germline, CDR1 is SGHNT, CDR2 YYREEE (reference sequence). Trimming took off 5 bases at V and 7 bases at J, with 6 bases between the two ends. The variable domain in full, completed from reference TRBV5-4 and TRBJ2-2, reads ETGVTQSPTHLIKTRGQQVTLRCSSQSGHNTVSWYQQALGQGPQFIFQYYREEENGRGNFPPRFSGLQFPNYSSELNVNALELDDSALYLCASSSYGELFFGEGSRLTVL.